This T cell receptor beta chain was captured by sequencing in a study of cytomegalovirus exposure and HLA in healthy donors. The CDR3 runs 16 residues. Trimming took off 2 bases at V and 3 bases at J, with 17 bases between the two ends. CDR1 is MNHNS and CDR2 is SASEGT in the germline V gene. The PCR used 60 Vbeta and 13 Jbeta primers. TCRdb's copy holds only in-frame clones and misses some; the assay was immunoSEQ multiplex PCR. The data contain about 43,000 clones, 51% of them singletons. Sequencing was performed on PBMCs. The sequence was obtained from a man between 60 and 70 years old in good health and CMV-seronegative. The V and J genes are TRBV6-1 and TRBJ2-7, with no clear D. The CDR3 loop is CASSELVTQLSYEQYF. DNA of the CDR3: TGTGCCAGCAGTGAATTGGTCACACAGTTAAGCTACGAGCAGTACTTC.